This is a list of T cell receptor beta chains from one sample in a study of post-analysis software for immune sequencing data. One entry per CDR3 protein, called by TCRdb with MiXCR from the PCR reads. This table has roughly 580,000 distinct CDR3 sequences, around 47% appearing once. Sequenced: blood. These receptors were collected from a girl aged 10-17 years with multiple sclerosis. The CDR3 runs from the conserved cysteine through the conserved F or W. D genes are given only for firm matches. Some rows have no size entry. The others give once, few or many, or a class for an expanded clone.

d_call j_call v_call clone_size cdr3_aa
- TRBJ1-4 TRBV5-1 - CASSPSPSANEKLFF
- TRBJ2-5 TRBV29-1 - CSVVGTLETQYF
- TRBJ2-1 TRBV11-3 - CASSLEGELDEQFF
- TRBJ1-5 TRBV12-3/TRBV12-4 - CASSPSGGGSVYSNQPQHF
- TRBJ1-5 TRBV7-9 - CASSLGHNQPQHF
- TRBJ1-1 TRBV20-1 - CSASEGAFDTEAFF
TRBD2 - TRBV7-2 - CASSLVSTSGGYYEQYF
TRBD2 TRBJ2-1 TRBV6-5 few CASSFDSGSTYNEQFF
- TRBJ2-7 TRBV20-1 few CSATADSYEQYF
- TRBJ2-3 TRBV28 - CASSWGFSADTQYF
TRBD1 TRBJ1-1 TRBV3-1 - CASTLQGQGANTEAFF
- TRBJ2-7 TRBV5-1 - CASSPGGRSSYEQYF
- TRBJ2-5 TRBV4-1 few CASSQVGGSQYF
- TRBJ1-5 TRBV4-1 - CASSQDVWTDQPQHF
- TRBJ2-1 TRBV7-7 - CASSRDAYNEQFF
TRBD1 TRBJ2-5 TRBV6-5 few CASSSTGRAETQYF
TRBD2 TRBJ2-1 TRBV12-3/TRBV12-4 - CASSRDLAETSGYNEQFF
- TRBJ2-1 TRBV28 - CASSLPRAYNEQFF
- TRBJ2-1 TRBV7-9 few CASSLRTEQFF
TRBD1 TRBJ2-3 TRBV5-1 - CASTKGAGTDTQYF
- TRBJ1-2 TRBV7-9 few CASSSTDIDSYGYTF
- TRBJ2-1 TRBV5-6 - CASSLLSPQNEQFF
- - TRBV6-6 - CASSPKGLGTQYF
- TRBJ2-5 TRBV6-6 few CASSSYGGAEETQYF
- TRBJ2-3 TRBV24-1 - CATRGSRDITDTQYF
- TRBJ1-6 TRBV10-3 - CAISEATGSSPLHF
TRBD1 TRBJ2-3 TRBV5-1 - CASSKQGQITDTQYF
TRBD1 TRBJ2-7 TRBV20-1 few CSADRVSYEQYF
TRBD1 TRBJ1-5 TRBV5-1 - CASSLVQGGPQHF
- TRBJ2-1 TRBV5-4 - CASSPRRDNNEQFF
- TRBJ2-1 TRBV12-3/TRBV12-4 few CASSFGRGRRDEQFF
- TRBJ2-7 TRBV2 few CASSDSYSYEQYF
- TRBJ2-5 TRBV7-2 - CASSVGLKETQYF
- TRBJ2-5 TRBV11-2 few CASSLDLGAQYF
- TRBJ1-2 TRBV28 few CASSSRMGSRGYGYTF
TRBD2 TRBJ2-7 TRBV10-3 few CAISGGTDSGSRYEQYF
TRBD1 TRBJ1-2 TRBV4-2 - CASSRDRGRLGGYTF
- TRBJ2-3 TRBV4-1 once CASSQPGRPDTQYF
TRBD2 TRBJ2-3 TRBV20-1 - CSADSGRSPDTQYF
- TRBJ1-2 TRBV28 - CASSYSRGSYGYTF
TRBD2 TRBJ2-1 TRBV6-5 - CASRGLALNEQFF
- TRBJ2-5 TRBV2 - CASRIGEETQYF
- TRBJ2-3 TRBV3-1 - CASSQGVSYTDTQYF
TRBD1 - TRBV20-1 few CSATPDRDEQYF
TRBD1 TRBJ1-2 TRBV5-1 - CASSLAGRGQSGYTF
- TRBJ2-7 TRBV12-3/TRBV12-4 few CASSSVGGGTTYEQYF
TRBD2 TRBJ2-1 TRBV20-1 - CSARISGSYNEQFF
- TRBJ2-5 TRBV12-3/TRBV12-4 - CASSRGGPGETQYF
- TRBJ1-4 TRBV6-1 - CASGGELGEKLFF
TRBD1 TRBJ2-7 TRBV12-3/TRBV12-4 - CASRPTGTGPYEQYF
- TRBJ2-1 TRBV7-3 - CASSLTGRGQRETQFF
TRBD2 TRBJ2-3 TRBV20-1 - CSASIGREIVTDTQYF
- TRBJ2-1 TRBV12-3/TRBV12-4 few CASSLTRDGGQFF
TRBD1 TRBJ1-2 TRBV5-6 - CASTRDSDYGYTF